These 2 T cell receptor beta chains originate from one sample sequenced in a study of memory CD4+ T cells and cytomegalovirus serostatus. Single viable CD3+CD4+CD8-CD45RO+ cells were sorted as the memory CD4+ T cells. TCRdb keeps only in-frame clones here, not all; method: immunoSEQ multiplex PCR. This sample yields about 47,000 clones, of which about 74% are seen a single time; 0.9% to 1.5% belongs to the top ten. The sample taken for sequencing was memory CD4+ T cells from blood. All receptors come from an adult in good health and CMV-seropositive.

The gene calls are TRBV4-1 and TRBJ2-1, with 8 bases fitting TRBD2. Germline CDR1 and CDR2: MGHRA and YSYEKL. The CDR3 runs 16 residues. With V trimmed by 0 bases and J by 4 bases, 5 bases remained unmatched. CDR3 DNA: TGCGCCAGCAGCCAAGAGTCGGGGGGGGAATACAATGAGCAGTTCTTC. It translates to CASSQESGGEYNEQFF.

The chain is built from TRBV5-4 and TRBJ2-3; D gene ambiguous. Trimming removed 4 bases at V and 5 bases at J, with 11 bases between. CDR1 and CDR2 from the germline V gene are SGHNT and YYREEE (reference sequence). The CDR3 has 13 amino acids. The CDR3 protein is CASSAEVEDTQYF. In DNA, the CDR3 is TGTGCCAGCAGCGCCGAGGTTGAAGATACGCAGTATTTT.